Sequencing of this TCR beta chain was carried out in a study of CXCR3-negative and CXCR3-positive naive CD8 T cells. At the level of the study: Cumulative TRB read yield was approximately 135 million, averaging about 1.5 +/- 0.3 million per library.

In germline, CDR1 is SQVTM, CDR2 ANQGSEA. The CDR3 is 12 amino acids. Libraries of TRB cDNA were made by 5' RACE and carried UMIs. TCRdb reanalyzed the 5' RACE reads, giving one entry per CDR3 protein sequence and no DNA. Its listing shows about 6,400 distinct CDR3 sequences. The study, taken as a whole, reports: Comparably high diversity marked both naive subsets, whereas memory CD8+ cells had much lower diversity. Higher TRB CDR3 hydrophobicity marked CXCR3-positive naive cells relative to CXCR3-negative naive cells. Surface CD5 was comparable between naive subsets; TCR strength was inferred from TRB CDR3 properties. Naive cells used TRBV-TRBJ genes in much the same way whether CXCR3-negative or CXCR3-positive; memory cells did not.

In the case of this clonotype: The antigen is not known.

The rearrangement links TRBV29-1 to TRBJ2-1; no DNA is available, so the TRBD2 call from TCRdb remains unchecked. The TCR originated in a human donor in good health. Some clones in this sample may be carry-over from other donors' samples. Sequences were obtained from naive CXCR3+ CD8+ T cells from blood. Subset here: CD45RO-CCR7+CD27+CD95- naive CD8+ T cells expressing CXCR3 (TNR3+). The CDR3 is CSVEASANEQFF.